This T cell receptor beta chain originates from a study of CXCR3-negative and CXCR3-positive naive CD8 T cells. Across the whole study: The libraries yielded about 135 million TRB reads, about 1.5 +/- 0.3 million each. Study findings and constraints: Naive cells that were CXCR3-positive had more hydrophobic TRB CDR3s (compared with CXCR3-negative naive cells). Relative to memory CD8+ cells, whose diversity was much lower, both naive subsets had comparably high diversity. CXCR3 expression dropped partially after cryopreservation, and most assays relied on fresh PBMCs.

UMI-labeled 5' RACE TRB cDNA libraries were prepared from the cells. No DNA is given; TCRdb re-called the 5' RACE reads and lists each CDR3 protein once. The repertoire table contains about 5,300 distinct CDR3 sequences. Germline assignment: CDR1 MNHEY and CDR2 SVGEGT. The CDR3 covers 13 residues. CD45RO-CCR7+CD27+CD95- characterized naive CD8+ T cells. Comments on this clonotype: The target antigen is unknown.

The J gene is TRBJ1-1, the V gene TRBV6-2 or TRBV6-3. This clonotype originated in a human donor in good health. Some clones in this sample may be carry-over from other donors' samples. Sequenced sample: naive CXCR3+ CD8+ T cells from blood. This sample's subset: CD45RO-CCR7+CD27+CD95- naive CD8+ T cells expressing CXCR3 (TNR3+). CDR3: CASSYDWETEAFF.